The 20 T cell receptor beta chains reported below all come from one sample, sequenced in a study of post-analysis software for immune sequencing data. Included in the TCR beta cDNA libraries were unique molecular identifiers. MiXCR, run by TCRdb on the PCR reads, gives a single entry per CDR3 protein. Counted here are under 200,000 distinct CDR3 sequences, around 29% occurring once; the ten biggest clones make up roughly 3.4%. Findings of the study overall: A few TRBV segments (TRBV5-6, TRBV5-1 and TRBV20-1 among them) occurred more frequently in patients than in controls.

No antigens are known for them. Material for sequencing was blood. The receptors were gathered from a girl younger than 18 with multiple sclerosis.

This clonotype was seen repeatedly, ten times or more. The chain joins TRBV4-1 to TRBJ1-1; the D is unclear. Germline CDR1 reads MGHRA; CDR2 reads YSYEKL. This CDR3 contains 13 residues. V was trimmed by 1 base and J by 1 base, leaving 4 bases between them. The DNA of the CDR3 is TGCGCCAGCAGCCAAGTCGCGAACACTGAAGCTTTCTTT. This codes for CASSQVANTEAFF.

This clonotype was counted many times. CDR3 sequence: CASTTSGDSYEQYF. In nucleotides, the CDR3 is TGTGCCAGCACCACTAGCGGGGACTCCTACGAGCAGTACTTC. The chain is built from TRBV27 and TRBJ2-7; 10 nucleotides align to TRBD2. V trimming: 7 bases; J trimming: 0 bases; junction bases outside the gene matches: 3. The CDR3 has 14 residues. CDR1 is MNHEY, CDR2 SMNVEV, per germline (reference sequence).

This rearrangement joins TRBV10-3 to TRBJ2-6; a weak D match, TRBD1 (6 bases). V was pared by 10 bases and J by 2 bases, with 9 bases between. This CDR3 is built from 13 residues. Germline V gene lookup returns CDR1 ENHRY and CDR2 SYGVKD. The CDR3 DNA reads TGTGCCACCGGACAGCCTGGGGCCAACGTCCTGACTTTC. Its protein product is CATGQPGANVLTF.

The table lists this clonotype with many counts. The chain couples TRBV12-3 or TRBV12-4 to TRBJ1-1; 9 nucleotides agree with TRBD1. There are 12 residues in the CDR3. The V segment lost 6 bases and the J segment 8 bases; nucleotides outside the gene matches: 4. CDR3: CASRTGGIEAFF. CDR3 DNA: TGTGCCAGCAGGACAGGGGGTATAGAAGCTTTCTTT.

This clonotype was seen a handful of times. CDR3 DNA: TGCGCCAGCAGCTTGGAGAGGACCGATCAGCCCCAGCATTTT. Encoded protein: CASSLERTDQPQHF. The rearrangement joins TRBV5-1 to TRBJ1-5, with unresolved D. The CDR3 runs 14 residues. Trimming left V 0 bases short and J 5 bases short, with 9 bases between. From germline, CDR1 is SGHRS and CDR2 YFSETQ. Filled out from reference TRBV5-1 and TRBJ1-5, the complete variable domain reads KAGVTQTPRYLIKTRGQQVTLSCSPISGHRSVSWYQQTPGQGLQFLFEYFSETQRNKGNFPGRFSGRQFSNSRSEMNVSTLELGDSALYLCASSLERTDQPQHFGDGTRLSIL.

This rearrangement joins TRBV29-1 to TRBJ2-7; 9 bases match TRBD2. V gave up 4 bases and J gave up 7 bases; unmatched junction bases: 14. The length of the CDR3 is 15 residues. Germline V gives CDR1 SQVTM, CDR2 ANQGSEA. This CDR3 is CSVGGSGGPYNEQYF. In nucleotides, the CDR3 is TGCAGCGTTGGAGGTAGCGGGGGCCCCTACAATGAGCAGTACTTC.

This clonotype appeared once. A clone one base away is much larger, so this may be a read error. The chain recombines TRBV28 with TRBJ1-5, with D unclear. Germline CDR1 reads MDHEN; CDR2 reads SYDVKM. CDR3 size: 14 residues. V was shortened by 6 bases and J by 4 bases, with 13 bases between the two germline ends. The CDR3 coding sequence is TGTGCCAGCAGGGTCCGGACGGCAAATCAGCCCCAGCATTTT. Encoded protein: CASRVRTANQPQHF.

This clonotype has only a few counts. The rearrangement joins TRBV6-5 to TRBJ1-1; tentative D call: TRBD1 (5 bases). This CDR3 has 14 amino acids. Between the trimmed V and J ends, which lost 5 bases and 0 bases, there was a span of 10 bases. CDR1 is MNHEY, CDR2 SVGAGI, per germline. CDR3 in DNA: TGTGCCAGCAGTCACGGGACGGTGAACACTGAAGCTTTCTTT. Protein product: CASSHGTVNTEAFF.

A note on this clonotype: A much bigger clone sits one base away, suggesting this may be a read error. The CDR3 DNA sequence: TGTGCCAGCAGTCCTCAGGACCGACAAGGGACCCAGTACTTC. Translated, it gives CASSPQDRQGTQYF. The chain combines TRBV28 with TRBJ2-5; D remains unclear. Germline CDR1 reads MDHEN; CDR2 reads SYDVKM. The CDR3 consists of 14 residues.

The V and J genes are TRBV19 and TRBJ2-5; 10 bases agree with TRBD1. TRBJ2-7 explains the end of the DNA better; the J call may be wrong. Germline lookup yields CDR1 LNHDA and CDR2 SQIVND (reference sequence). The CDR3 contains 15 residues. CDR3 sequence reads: CASSMTGTGVSEQYF. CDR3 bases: TGTGCCAGTAGTATGACCGGGACAGGGGTTTCCGAGCAGTACTTC.

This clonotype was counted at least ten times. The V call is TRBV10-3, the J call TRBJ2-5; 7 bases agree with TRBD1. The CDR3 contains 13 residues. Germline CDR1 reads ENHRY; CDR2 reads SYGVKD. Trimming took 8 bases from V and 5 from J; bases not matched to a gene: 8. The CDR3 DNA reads TGTGCCATCGGAACAGGGGTAGGGGAGACCCAGTACTTC. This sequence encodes CAIGTGVGETQYF.

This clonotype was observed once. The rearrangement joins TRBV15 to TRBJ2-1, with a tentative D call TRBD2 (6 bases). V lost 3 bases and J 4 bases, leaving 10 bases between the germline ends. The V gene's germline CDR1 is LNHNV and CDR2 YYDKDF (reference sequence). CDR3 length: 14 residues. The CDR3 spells CATSRGREYNEQFF. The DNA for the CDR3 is TGTGCCACCAGCAGGGGTCGGGAGTACAATGAGCAGTTCTTC.

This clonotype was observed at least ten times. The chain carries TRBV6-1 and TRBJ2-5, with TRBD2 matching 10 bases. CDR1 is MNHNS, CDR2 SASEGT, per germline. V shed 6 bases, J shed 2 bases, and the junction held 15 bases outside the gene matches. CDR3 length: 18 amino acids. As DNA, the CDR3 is TGTGCCAGCAGGGCACCCCCGGGGACTAGCGTACAACAAGAGACCCAGTACTTC. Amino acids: CASRAPPGTSVQQETQYF.

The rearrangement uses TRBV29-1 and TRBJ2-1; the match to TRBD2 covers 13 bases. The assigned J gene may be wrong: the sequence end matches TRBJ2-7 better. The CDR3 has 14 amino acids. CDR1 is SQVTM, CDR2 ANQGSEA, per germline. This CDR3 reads CSVERLAGGNEQYF. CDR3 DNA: TGCAGCGTCGAAAGACTAGCGGGGGGCAATGAGCAGTACTTC.

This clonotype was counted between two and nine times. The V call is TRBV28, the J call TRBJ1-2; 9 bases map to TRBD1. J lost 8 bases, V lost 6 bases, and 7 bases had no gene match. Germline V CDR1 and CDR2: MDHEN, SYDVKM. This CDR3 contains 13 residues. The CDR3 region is CASSPPDRGGYTF. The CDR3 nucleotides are TGTGCCAGCAGCCCCCCGGACAGGGGCGGCTACACCTTC.

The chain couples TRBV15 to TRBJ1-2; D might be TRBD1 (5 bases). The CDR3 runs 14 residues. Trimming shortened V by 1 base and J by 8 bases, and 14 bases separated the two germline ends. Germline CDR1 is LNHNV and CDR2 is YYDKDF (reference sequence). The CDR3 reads CATSRGRGSGGYTF. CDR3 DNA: TGTGCCACCAGCAGAGGTCGGGGCTCTGGCGGCTACACCTTC.

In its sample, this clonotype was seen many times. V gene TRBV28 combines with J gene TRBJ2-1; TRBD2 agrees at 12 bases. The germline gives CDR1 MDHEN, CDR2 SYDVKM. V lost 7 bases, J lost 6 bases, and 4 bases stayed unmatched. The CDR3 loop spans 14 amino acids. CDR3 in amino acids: CASISGLAGNEQFF. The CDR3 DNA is TGTGCCAGCATCTCGGGACTAGCGGGCAATGAGCAGTTCTTC.

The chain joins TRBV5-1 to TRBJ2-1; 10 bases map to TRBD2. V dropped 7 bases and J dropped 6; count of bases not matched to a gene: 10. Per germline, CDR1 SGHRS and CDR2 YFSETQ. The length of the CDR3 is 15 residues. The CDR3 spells CASGQSGRESNEQFF. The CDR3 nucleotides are TGCGCCAGCGGCCAGAGCGGGAGGGAATCCAATGAGCAGTTCTTC.

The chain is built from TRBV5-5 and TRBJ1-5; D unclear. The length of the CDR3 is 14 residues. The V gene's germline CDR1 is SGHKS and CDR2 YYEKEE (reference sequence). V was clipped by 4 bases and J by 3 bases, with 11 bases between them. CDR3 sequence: CASSPGRNNQPQHF. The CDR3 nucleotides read TGTGCCAGCAGCCCCGGACGGAACAATCAGCCCCAGCATTTT.

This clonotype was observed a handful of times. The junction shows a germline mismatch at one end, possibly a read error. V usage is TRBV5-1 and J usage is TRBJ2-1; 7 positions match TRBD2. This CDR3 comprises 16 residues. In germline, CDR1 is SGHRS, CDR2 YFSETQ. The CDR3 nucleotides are TGCACCAGTACCTCGGAGCGGGGTTTCCCCTACAATGAGCAGTTCTTC. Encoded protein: CTSTSERGFPYNEQFF.